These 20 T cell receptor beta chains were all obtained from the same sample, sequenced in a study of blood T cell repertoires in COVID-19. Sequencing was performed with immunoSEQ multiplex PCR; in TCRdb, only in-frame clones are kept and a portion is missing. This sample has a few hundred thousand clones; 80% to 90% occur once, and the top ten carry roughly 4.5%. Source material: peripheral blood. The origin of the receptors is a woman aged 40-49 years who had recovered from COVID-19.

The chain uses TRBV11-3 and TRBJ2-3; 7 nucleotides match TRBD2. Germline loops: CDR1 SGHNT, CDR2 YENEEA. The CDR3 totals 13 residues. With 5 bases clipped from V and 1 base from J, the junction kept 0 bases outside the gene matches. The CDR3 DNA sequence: TGTGCCAGCAGCCTAGCGGGCACAGATACGCAGTATTTT. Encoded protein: CASSLAGTDTQYF.

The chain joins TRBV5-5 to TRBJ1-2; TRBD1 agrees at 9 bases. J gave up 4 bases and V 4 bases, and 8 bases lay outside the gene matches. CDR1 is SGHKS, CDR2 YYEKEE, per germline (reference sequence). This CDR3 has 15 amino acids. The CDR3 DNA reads TGTGCCAGCAGCCTGATGGGGACAGGGATCTATGGCTACACCTTC. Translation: CASSLMGTGIYGYTF.

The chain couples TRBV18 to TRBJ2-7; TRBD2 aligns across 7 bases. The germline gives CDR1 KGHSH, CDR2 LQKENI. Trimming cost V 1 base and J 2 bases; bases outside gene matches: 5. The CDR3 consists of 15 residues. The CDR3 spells CASSPRGRSTYEQYF. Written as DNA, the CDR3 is TGTGCCAGCTCACCACGCGGGAGATCCACCTACGAGCAGTACTTC.

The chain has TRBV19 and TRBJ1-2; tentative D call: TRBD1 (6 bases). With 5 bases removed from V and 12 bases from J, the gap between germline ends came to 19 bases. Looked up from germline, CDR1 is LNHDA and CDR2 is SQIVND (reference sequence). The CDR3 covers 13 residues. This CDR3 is CASSGSYRDIDTF. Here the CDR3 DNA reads TGTGCCAGTAGTGGAAGCTATCGGGACATCGACACCTTC.

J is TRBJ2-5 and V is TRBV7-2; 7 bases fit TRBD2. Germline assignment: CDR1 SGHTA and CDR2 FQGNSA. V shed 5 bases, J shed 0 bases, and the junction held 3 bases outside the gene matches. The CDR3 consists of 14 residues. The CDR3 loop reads CASSPLADQETQYF. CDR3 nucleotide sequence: TGTGCCAGCAGCCCCCTAGCGGACCAAGAGACCCAGTACTTC.

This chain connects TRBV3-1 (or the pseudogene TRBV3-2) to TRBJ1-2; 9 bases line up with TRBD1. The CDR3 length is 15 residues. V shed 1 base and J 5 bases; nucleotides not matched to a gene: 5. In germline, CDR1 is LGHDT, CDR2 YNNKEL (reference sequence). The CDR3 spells CASSQGGGTGYGYTF. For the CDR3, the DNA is TGTGCCAGCAGCCAAGGTGGTGGGACAGGGTATGGCTACACCTTC.

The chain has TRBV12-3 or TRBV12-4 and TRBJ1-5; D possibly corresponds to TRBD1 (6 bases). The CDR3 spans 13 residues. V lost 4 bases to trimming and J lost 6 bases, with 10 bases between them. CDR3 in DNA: TGTGCCAGCAGTTCGGGGGGCGGTCAGCCCCAGCATTTT. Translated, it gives CASSSGGGQPQHF.

CDR3 amino acids: CASRGSATNEKLFF. In DNA, the CDR3 is TGTGCCAGCAGGGGCTCTGCAACTAATGAAAAACTGTTTTTT. The chain couples TRBV6-5 to TRBJ1-4; D gene uncertain. The CDR3 loop spans 14 amino acids. The V and J ends lost 6 bases and 0 bases respectively, with 8 bases between them. Germline V gene lookup returns CDR1 MNHEY and CDR2 SVGAGI.

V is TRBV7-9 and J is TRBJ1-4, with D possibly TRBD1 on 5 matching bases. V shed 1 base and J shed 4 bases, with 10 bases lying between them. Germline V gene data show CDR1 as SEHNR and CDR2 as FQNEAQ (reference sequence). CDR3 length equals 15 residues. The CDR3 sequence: CASSLGAGGNEKLFF. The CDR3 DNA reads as TGTGCCAGCAGCTTAGGGGCCGGGGGTAATGAAAAACTGTTTTTT. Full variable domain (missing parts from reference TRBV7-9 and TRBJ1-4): DTGVSQNPRHKITKRGQNVTFRCDPISEHNRLYWYRQTLGQGPEFLTYFQNEAQLEKSRLLSDRFSAERPKGSFSTLEIQRTEQGDSAMYLCASSLGAGGNEKLFFGSGTQLSVL.

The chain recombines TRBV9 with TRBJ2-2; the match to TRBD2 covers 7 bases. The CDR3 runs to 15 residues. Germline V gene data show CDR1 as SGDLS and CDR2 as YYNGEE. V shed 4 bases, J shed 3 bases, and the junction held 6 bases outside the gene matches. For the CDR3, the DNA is TGTGCCAGCAGCAAAACTAGCGACTACACCGGGGAGCTGTTTTTT. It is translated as CASSKTSDYTGELFF.

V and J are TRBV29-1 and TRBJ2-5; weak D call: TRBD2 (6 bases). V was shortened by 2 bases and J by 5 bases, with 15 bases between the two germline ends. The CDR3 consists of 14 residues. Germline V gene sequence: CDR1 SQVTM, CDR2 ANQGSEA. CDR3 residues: CSVELVGGFETQYF. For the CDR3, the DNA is TGCAGCGTTGAATTAGTGGGGGGTTTCGAGACCCAGTACTTC.

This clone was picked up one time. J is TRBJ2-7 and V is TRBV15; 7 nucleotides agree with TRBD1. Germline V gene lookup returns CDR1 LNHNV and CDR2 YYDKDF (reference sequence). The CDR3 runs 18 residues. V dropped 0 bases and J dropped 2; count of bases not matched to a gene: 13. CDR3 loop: CATSRDPQDRLVAYEQYF. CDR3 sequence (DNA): TGTGCCACCAGCAGAGATCCCCAGGACAGGTTGGTCGCCTACGAGCAGTACTTC.

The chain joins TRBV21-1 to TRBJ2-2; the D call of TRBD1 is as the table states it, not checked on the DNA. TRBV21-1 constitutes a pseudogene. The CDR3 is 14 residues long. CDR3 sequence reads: CASSYRGEVGELFF. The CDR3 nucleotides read TGTGCCAGCAGCTACAGGGGGGAGGTCGGGGAGCTGTTTTTT.

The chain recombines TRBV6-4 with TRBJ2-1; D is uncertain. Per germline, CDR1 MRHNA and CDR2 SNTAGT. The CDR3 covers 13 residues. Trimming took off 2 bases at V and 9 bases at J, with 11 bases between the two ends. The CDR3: CASSDQTPGEQFF. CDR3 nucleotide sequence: TGTGCCAGCAGTGACCAAACCCCGGGTGAGCAGTTCTTC.

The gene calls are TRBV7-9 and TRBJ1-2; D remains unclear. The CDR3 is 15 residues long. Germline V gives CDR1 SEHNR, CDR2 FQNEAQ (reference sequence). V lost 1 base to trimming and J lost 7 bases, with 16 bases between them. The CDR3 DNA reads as TGTGCCAGCAGCTTAGTAACCGAACCGCGGGGTGGCTACACCTTC. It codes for CASSLVTEPRGGYTF.

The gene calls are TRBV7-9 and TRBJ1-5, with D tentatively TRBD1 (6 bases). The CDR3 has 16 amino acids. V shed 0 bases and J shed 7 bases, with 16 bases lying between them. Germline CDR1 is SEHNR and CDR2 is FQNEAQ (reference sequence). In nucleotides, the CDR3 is TGTGCCAGCAGCTTAGCAAGGGGGATAGGAGACCAGCCCCAGCATTTT. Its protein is CASSLARGIGDQPQHF.

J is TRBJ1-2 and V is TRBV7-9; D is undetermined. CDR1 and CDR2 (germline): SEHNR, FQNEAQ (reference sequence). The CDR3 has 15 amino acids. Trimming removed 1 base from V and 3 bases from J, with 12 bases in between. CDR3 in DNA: TGTGCCAGCAGCTTAGGCGACACGGACTACTATGGCTACACCTTC. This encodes CASSLGDTDYYGYTF.

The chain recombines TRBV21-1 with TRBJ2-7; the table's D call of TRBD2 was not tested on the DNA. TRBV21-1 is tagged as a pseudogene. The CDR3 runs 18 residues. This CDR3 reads CASSKGVGAEPLFYEQYV. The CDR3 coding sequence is TGTGCCAGCAGCAAGGGTGTAGGAGCAGAGCCTCTGTTCTACGAGCAGTACGTC.

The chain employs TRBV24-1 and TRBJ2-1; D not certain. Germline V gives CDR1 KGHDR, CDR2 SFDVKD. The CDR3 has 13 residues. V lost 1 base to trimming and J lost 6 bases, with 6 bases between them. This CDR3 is CATSDFGPNEQFF. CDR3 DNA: TGTGCCACCAGTGATTTTGGGCCCAATGAGCAGTTCTTC.

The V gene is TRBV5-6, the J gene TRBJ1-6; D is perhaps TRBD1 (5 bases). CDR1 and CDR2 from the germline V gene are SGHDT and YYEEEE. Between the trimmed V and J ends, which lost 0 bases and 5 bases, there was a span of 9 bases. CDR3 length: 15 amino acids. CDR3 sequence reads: CASSLDKGHNSPLHF. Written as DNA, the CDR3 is TGTGCCAGCAGCTTGGACAAGGGGCATAATTCACCCCTCCACTTT.